These T cell receptor beta chains were read from a single sample in a study of T cells in Graves' hyperthyroidism and ophthalmopathy. Each CDR3 protein gets one entry after TCRdb re-called the multiplex PCR reads with MiXCR. This sample carries 750,000 to 900,000 distinct CDR3 sequences, more than 30% of them seen once, and the ten largest clones take 8.9%. Source material: blood. Receptors were obtained from a man between 18 and 35 years old with Graves' hyperthyroidism. Each CDR3 is given without its conserved first and last residue. A D gene is named only where the DNA matches it firmly. Expanded clones are given a class, and other clones once, few, many or no size at all.

TRBV11-2	.	TRBD2	TRBJ2-2	ASSPHGLAGDTGELF
TRBV5-4	few	.	TRBJ2-5	ASSLARGATQETQY
TRBV5-6	few	.	TRBJ2-7	ASSLAPRDYEQY
TRBV5-1	few	TRBD2	TRBJ2-5	ASSSGRLAGETQY
TRBV2	many	.	TRBJ2-7	ATHEQY
TRBV4-1	.	.	TRBJ2-5	ASSQVGVLETQY
TRBV4-1	many	.	TRBJ1-1	ASSQLLNTEAF
TRBV7-4	once	TRBD1	TRBJ2-2	AGSISGQGDTGELF
TRBV29-1	.	TRBD2	TRBJ2-2	ASSLLAGVIGGELF
TRBV9	.	.	TRBJ1-3	ASSETAFSGNTIY
TRBV10-3	.	.	TRBJ1-6	AISDPPHSPLH
TRBV10-3	many	.	TRBJ1-1	ATKRGEDTIEAF
TRBV7-2	.	.	TRBJ1-1	ASSSTRGVLNTEAF
TRBV5-1	many	TRBD1	TRBJ1-2	ASSFDRGGYT
TRBV10-3	.	.	TRBJ1-4	AISGAEEKLF
TRBV7-3	.	TRBD2	TRBJ2-5	ASSDSGGRGAKTQY
TRBV15	few	.	TRBJ2-6	ATSTTDGGAYVLT
TRBV15	.	.	TRBJ2-6	ATSRPTLGAGANVLT
TRBV2	.	.	TRBJ1-2	ASRRREANYGYT
TRBV10-3	.	.	TRBJ1-1	AISQAVIGTEAF
TRBV3-1	once	.	TRBJ1-1	ASRSLQPDTEAF
TRBV20-1	many	.	TRBJ1-2	SATRRDIGYT
TRBV12-3/TRBV12-4	.	.	TRBJ1-5	ASSRSWSNQPQH
TRBV15	.	TRBD2	TRBJ2-5	ATSGTSGETQY
TRBV19	many	.	TRBJ2-2	ASSPIADGELF
TRBV2	.	TRBD1	TRBJ1-5	ASREGQGEWASQPQH
TRBV5-6	.	.	TRBJ2-7	ASSLWTHEQY
TRBV12-3/TRBV12-4	.	TRBD1	TRBJ2-7	ASSGDRGKSEQY
TRBV7-2	.	.	TRBJ2-5	ASSLDPGDIQN
TRBV7-9	few	TRBD1	TRBJ1-2	ASSGERTGHGYT
TRBV7-2	.	.	TRBJ1-1	ASSPLPWGRLDTEAF
TRBV12-3/TRBV12-4	.	TRBD1	TRBJ2-7	ASSLKRGTGSSYEQY
TRBV7-2	.	.	TRBJ1-3	ASSTSDSSGNTIY
TRBV20-1	many	.	TRBJ2-5	SARDKGWETQY
TRBV7-8	.	TRBD1	.	VSSLAPGTDNEQF
TRBV29-1	many	TRBD1	TRBJ1-3	SVETGERNTIY
TRBV29-1	few	.	TRBJ1-5	SLYEGDQPQH
TRBV12-3/TRBV12-4	once	.	TRBJ2-3	ASTPRDTQY
TRBV7-6	many	TRBD2	TRBJ2-7	ASSPTSGSYEQY
TRBV29-1	many	.	TRBJ1-1	SVAGFGHTEAF
TRBV19	many	.	TRBJ1-2	ACRSGGYT
TRBV20-1	.	.	TRBJ1-2	SAPGLGYT
TRBV2	many	.	TRBJ2-7	ASVGSSYEQY
TRBV7-9	.	.	TRBJ2-5	ASSQERTRQETQY
TRBV15	many	.	TRBJ2-5	ATSRGQSQETQY
TRBV10-3	many	.	TRBJ2-5	AISESSETQY
TRBV9	few	.	TRBJ2-2	ASSPRGEAGELF
TRBV2	few	.	TRBJ2-5	ASSPWEGGETQY
TRBV2	.	TRBD2	TRBJ2-5	ASRGGTSGQETQY
TRBV10-3	many	.	TRBJ1-5	AISESYGSNQPQH
TRBV7-9	.	.	TRBJ1-1	ASSDDHQLNTEAF
TRBV7-8	few	TRBD2	TRBJ2-7	ASSPSRVWTSASYEQY